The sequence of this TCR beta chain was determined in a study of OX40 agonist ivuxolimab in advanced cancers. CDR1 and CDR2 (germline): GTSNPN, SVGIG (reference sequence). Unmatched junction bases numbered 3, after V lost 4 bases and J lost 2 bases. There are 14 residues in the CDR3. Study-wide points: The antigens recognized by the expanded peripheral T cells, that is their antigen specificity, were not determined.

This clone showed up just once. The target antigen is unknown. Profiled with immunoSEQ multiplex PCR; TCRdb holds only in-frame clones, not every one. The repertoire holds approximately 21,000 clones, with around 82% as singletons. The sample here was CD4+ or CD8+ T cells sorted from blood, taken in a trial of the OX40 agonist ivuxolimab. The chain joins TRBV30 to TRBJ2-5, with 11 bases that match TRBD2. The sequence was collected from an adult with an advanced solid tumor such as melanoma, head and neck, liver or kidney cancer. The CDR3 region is CAWTSGRLQETQYF. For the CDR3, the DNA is TGTGCCTGGACTAGCGGGAGGTTACAAGAGACCCAGTACTTC.